This T cell receptor beta chain was found in a study of blood T cell repertoires in COVID-19. For the study at large: The United States, Italy and Spain supplied acute and convalescent COVID-19 samples. Nucleic acid was either cDNA or gDNA, and it came from T cells, B-cell-depleted T cells, or PBMCs.

How the authors handled the data: Estimates of nucleated cell counts were drawn from the amplification of reference gene primers. Libraries were prepared by immunoSEQ multiplex PCR; TCRdb keeps only in-frame clonotypes and omits some of them. The DNA gave D and trimming, while V, J and clone size come from that table. This sample carries over 100,000 clones, 70% to 85% of them seen once, and the ten largest clones take 7.9%. CDR3 size: 16 residues. Trimming at V came to 4 bases and at J to 9 bases, leaving 8 bases not matched to a gene. Germline CDR1 is MNHEY and CDR2 is SVGAGI. The sequence was collected from a woman aged 80 or over with active or convalescent COVID-19. Sequencing used peripheral blood. The chain carries TRBV6-5 and TRBJ2-1; 14 nucleotides line up with TRBD2. DNA for the CDR3: TGTGCCAGCAGTTCCGGGACTAGCGGGAGTATGGGTGAGCAGTTCTTC. Its translation is CASSSGTSGSMGEQFF.